These T cell receptor beta chains were read from a single sample in a study of cytomegalovirus exposure and HLA in healthy donors. Measured with immunoSEQ multiplex PCR; TCRdb has only the in-frame clones, and not every one. This table holds around 78,000 clones, less than 85% found once. Specimen: PBMCs. The receptors here all came from a male donor in good health and CMV-seronegative. The CDR3 runs from the conserved cysteine through the conserved F or W. A D gene is named only where the DNA matches it firmly. Only part of the rows carry a size: once, few, many, or a class if the clone is expanded.

D gene: .
V gene: TRBV7-6
J gene: TRBJ2-7
clone size: .
CDR3 length: 12
CDR3 DNA: TGTGCCAGCAGCTTAGACAGGTCCGAGCAGTACTTC
CDR3 protein: CASSLDRSEQYF

D gene: .
V gene: TRBV11-2
J gene: TRBJ2-7
clone size: .
CDR3 length: 15
CDR3 DNA: TGTGCCAGCAGGTCGGTGAGAACCGAAACGCACTTGCAGTACTTC
CDR3 protein: CASRSVRTETHLQYF

D gene: TRBD2
V gene: TRBV5-4
J gene: TRBJ2-3
clone size: .
CDR3 length: 14
CDR3 DNA: TGTGCCAGCAGCTCGGGGACTAGCGGGAGCACGCAGTATTTT
CDR3 protein: CASSSGTSGSTQYF

D gene: .
V gene: TRBV19
J gene: TRBJ2-1
clone size: once
CDR3 length: 14
CDR3 DNA: TGTGCCAGTAGTACTCCGAACTCACGAGGGGAGCAGTTCTTC
CDR3 protein: CASSTPNSRGEQFF

D gene: .
V gene: TRBV7-9
J gene: TRBJ1-6
clone size: .
CDR3 length: 15
CDR3 DNA: TGTGCCAGCAGCCAGACCAGGGTGTATAATTCACCCCTCCACTTT
CDR3 protein: CASSQTRVYNSPLHF

D gene: TRBD1
V gene: TRBV27
J gene: TRBJ1-2
clone size: .
CDR3 length: 15
CDR3 DNA: TGTGCCAGCAGCCCCGACAGGGGGTCGACCTATGGCTACCCCTTC
CDR3 protein: CASSPDRGSTYGYPF

D gene: .
V gene: TRBV29-1
J gene: TRBJ1-4
clone size: .
CDR3 length: 13
CDR3 DNA: TGCAGCGGGTACAGCAGACCTAATGAAAAACTGTTTTTT
CDR3 protein: CSGYSRPNEKLFF

D gene: .
V gene: TRBV28
J gene: TRBJ2-7
clone size: .
CDR3 length: 13
CDR3 DNA: TGTGCCAGCAGTTTTGTCCGGAGGGGCGAGCAGTACTTC
CDR3 protein: CASSFVRRGEQYF

D gene: TRBD1
V gene: TRBV9
J gene: TRBJ1-2
clone size: .
CDR3 length: 14
CDR3 DNA: TGTGCCAGCAGCGCGCAACAGGGGTTTGGCGGCTACACCTTC
CDR3 protein: CASSAQQGFGGYTF

D gene: .
V gene: TRBV6-1
J gene: TRBJ2-7
clone size: few
CDR3 length: 14
CDR3 DNA: TGTGCCAGCAGCCCCAACAGGATTCCGGGTGAGCAGTACTTC
CDR3 protein: CASSPNRIPGEQYF

D gene: TRBD2
V gene: TRBV19
J gene: TRBJ2-4
clone size: few
CDR3 length: 18
CDR3 DNA: TGTGCCAGTAGCCGACTAGCGGTTGAGGGTATAGCCAAAAACATTCAGTACTTC
CDR3 protein: CASSRLAVEGIAKNIQYF